This entry is about one TCR beta chain. The data belong to a study of STAT5B mutations in CD4+ large granular lymphocyte leukemia. CDR3 length: 14 amino acids. Trimming removed 8 bases from V and 7 bases from J; junction bases left unmatched: 13. Looked up from germline, CDR1 is SNHLY and CDR2 is FYNNEI. Profiled with immunoSEQ multiplex PCR; TCRdb holds only in-frame clones, not every one. The table shows approximately 20,000 clones, with approximately 84% occurring only once. This TCR came from a human donor in good health. J is TRBJ1-2 and V is TRBV2; the match to TRBD1 covers 7 bases. The material sequenced was CD4+ T cells from blood buffy coats. CDR3: CASPGGGLRGGYTF. CDR3 nucleotides: TGTGCCAGCCCAGGGGGAGGACTAAGGGGTGGCTACACCTTC.